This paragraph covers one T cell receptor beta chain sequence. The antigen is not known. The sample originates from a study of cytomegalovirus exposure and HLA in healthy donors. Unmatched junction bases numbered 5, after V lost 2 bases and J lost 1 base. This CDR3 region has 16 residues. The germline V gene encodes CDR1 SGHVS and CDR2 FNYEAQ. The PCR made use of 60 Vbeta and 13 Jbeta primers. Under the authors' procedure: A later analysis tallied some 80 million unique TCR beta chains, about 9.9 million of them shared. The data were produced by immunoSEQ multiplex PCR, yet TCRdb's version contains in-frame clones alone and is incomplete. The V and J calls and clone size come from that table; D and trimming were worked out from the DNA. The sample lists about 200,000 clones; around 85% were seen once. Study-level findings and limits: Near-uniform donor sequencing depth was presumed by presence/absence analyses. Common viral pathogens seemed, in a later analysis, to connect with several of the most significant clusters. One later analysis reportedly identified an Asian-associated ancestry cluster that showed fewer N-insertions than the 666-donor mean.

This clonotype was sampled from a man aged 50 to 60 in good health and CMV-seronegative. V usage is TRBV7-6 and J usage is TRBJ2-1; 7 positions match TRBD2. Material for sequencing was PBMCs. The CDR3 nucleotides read TGTGCCAGCAGCTTAAGCGGGACTACTTCCTACAATGAGCAGTTCTTC. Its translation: CASSLSGTTSYNEQFF.